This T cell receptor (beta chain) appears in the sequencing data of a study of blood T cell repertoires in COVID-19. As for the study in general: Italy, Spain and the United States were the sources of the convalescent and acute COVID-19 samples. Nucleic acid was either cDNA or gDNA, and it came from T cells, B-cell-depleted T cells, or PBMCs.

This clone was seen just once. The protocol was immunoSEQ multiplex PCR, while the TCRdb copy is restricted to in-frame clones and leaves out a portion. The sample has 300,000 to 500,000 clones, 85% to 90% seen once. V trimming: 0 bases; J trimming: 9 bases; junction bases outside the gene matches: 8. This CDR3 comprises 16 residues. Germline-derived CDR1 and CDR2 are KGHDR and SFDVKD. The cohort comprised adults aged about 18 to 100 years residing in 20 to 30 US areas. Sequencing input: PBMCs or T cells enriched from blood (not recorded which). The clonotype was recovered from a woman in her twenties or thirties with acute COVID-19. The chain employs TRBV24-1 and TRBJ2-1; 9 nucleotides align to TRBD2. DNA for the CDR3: TGTGCCACCAGTGATTTGGGAGCGGGGGGCTTAGGTGAGCAGTTCTTC. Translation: CATSDLGAGGLGEQFF.